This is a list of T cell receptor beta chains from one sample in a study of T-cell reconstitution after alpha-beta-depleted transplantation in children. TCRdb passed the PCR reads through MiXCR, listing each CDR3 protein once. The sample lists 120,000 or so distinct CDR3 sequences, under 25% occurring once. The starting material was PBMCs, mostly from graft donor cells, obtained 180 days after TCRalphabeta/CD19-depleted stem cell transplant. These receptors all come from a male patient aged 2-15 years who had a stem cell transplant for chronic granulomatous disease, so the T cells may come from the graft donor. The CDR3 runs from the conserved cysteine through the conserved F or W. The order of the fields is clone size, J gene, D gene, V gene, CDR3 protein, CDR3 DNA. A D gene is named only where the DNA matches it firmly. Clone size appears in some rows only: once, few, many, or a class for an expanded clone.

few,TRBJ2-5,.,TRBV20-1,CSARPPDQETQYF,TGCAGTGCTAGGCCCCCGGATCAAGAGACCCAGTACTTC
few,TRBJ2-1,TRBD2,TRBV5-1,CASSPGLAGAVYNEQFF,TGCGCCAGCAGCCCGGGACTAGCGGGAGCGGTTTACAATGAGCAGTTCTTC
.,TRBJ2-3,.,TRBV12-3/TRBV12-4,CASSFVGRGTDTQYF,TGTGCCAGCAGTTTCGTCGGGAGAGGAACAGATACGCAGTATTTT
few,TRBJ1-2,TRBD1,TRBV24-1,CATSKGQARNYGYTF,TGTGCCACCTCCAAAGGACAGGCGCGCAACTATGGCTACACCTTC
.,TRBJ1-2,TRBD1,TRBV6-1,CASSRTGTALYYGYPF,TGTGCCAGCAGTCGGACTGGGACAGCGCTATACTATGGCTACCCCTTC
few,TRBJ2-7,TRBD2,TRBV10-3,CAISDGSIAGGPIDEQYF,TGTGCCATCAGTGATGGGTCGATAGCGGGAGGCCCAATCGACGAGCAGTACTTC
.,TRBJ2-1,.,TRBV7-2,CASSLIRPSSYNEQFF,TGTGCCAGCAGCTTAATTAGGCCGAGCTCCTACAATGAGCAGTTCTTC
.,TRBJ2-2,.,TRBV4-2,CASSQPGVTGELFF,TGTGCCAGCAGCCAGCCCGGGGTCACCGGGGAGCTGTTTTTT
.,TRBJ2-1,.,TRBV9,CASSVVDSYNEQFF,TGTGCCAGCAGCGTAGTCGATAGCTACAATGAGCAGTTCTTC
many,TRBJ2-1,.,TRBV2,CASSSRIPFHEQFF,TGTGCCAGCAGCAGCCGGATTCCCTTCCATGAGCAGTTCTTC
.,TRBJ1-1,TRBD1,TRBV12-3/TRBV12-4,CASSSGTGRNTEAFF,TGTGCCAGCAGTTCCGGGACAGGGAGGAACACTGAAGCTTTCTTT
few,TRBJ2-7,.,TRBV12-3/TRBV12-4,CASSLPPDYEQYF,TGTGCCAGCAGTTTACCACCGGACTACGAGCAGTACTTC
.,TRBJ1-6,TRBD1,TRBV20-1,CSASDRVIFSPLHF,TGCAGTGCTTCTGACAGGGTTATATTTTCACCCCTCCACTTT
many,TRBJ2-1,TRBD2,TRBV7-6,CASSLFIPSGGGYNEQFF,TGTGCCAGCAGCTTATTTATCCCTAGCGGGGGGGGTTACAATGAGCAGTTCTTC
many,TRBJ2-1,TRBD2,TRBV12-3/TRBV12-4,CASSLGAGARSGEQFF,TGTGCCAGCAGTTTGGGAGCGGGAGCCCGATCTGGTGAGCAGTTCTTC
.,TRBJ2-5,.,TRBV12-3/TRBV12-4,CASTRTSQETQYF,TGTGCCAGCACCAGGACATCCCAAGAGACCCAGTACTTC
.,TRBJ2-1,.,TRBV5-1,CASSLAKGEQFF,TGCGCCAGCAGCTTGGCCAAGGGCGAGCAGTTCTTC
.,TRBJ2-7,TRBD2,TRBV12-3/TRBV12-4,CASSPSGRISYEQYF,TGTGCCAGCAGTCCGAGCGGGAGGATCTCCTACGAGCAGTACTTC
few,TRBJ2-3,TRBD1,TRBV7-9,CASSTVGTGVDTQYF,TGTGCCAGCAGCACCGTCGGGACAGGGGTAGATACGCAGTATTTT
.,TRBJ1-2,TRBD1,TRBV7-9,CASSLRTGYGYTF,TGTGCCAGCAGCTTAAGGACAGGCTATGGCTACACCTTC
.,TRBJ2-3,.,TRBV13,CASGPGFLGGDADTQYF,TGTGCCAGCGGCCCCGGGTTCCTCGGGGGAGACGCAGATACGCAGTATTTT
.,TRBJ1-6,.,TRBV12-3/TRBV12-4,CASIMTGTNSPLHF,TGTGCCAGCATTATGACAGGAACTAATTCACCCCTCCACTTT
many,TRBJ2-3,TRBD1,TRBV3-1,CASSPARGSGTDTQYF,TGTGCCAGCAGCCCAGCCAGGGGGAGTGGTACAGATACGCAGTATTTT
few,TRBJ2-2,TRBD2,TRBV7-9,CASIEREYAGELFF,TGTGCCAGCATCGAGCGGGAGTACGCCGGGGAGCTGTTTTTT
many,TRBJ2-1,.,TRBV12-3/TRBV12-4,CASTPSTGTPYNEQFF,TGTGCCAGCACTCCGAGCACGGGGACTCCATACAATGAGCAGTTCTTC
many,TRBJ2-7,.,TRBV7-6,CASSAQPGTPYEQYF,TGTGCCAGCAGCGCACAACCCGGGACACCCTACGAGCAGTACTTC
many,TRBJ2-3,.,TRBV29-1,CSVATGTFDTQYF,TGCAGCGTCGCTACCGGGACATTTGATACGCAGTATTTT
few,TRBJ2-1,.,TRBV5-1,CASSLVPGGDHNEQFF,TGCGCCAGCAGCTTGGTACCAGGAGGGGACCACAATGAGCAGTTCTTC
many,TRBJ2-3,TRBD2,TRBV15,CATSRDRTSGNTDTQYF,TGTGCCACCAGCAGAGACCGGACTAGCGGGAACACAGATACGCAGTATTTT
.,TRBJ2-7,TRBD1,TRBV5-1,CASSLAGQGLGSSYEQYF,TGCGCCAGCAGCTTGGCGGGACAGGGGTTGGGGAGCTCCTACGAGCAGTACTTC
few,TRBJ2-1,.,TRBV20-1,CSAVEGYNEQFF,TGCAGTGCGGTTGAGGGGTACAATGAGCAGTTCTTC
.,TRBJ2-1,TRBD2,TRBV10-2,CASTPGLAGEYNEQFF,TGCGCCAGCACTCCCGGACTAGCGGGGGAATACAATGAGCAGTTCTTC
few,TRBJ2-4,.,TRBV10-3,CATQDASRPKNIQYF,TGTGCCACCCAGGACGCGTCTCGACCCAAAAACATTCAGTACTTC
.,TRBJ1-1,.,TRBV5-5,CASSLGLGRSAEAFF,TGTGCCAGCAGCTTGGGTTTGGGGCGGTCTGCTGAAGCTTTCTTT
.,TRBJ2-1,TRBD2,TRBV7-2,CASSLVGAGAYNEQFF,TGTGCCAGCAGCTTAGTTGGAGCGGGGGCCTACAATGAGCAGTTCTTC
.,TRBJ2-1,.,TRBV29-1,CSVEDLGGVGSYNEQFF,TGCAGCGTTGAAGATCTGGGGGGCGTAGGTTCCTACAATGAGCAGTTCTTC
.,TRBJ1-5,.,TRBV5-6,CASSFGPGRYSNQPQHF,TGTGCCAGCAGCTTCGGCCCAGGGAGATATAGCAATCAGCCCCAGCATTTT
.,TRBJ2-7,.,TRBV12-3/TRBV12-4,CASSLATGWRDEQYF,TGTGCCAGCAGTTTAGCGACAGGCTGGCGGGACGAGCAGTACTTC
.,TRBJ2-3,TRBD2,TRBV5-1,CASSFSGRSGTDTQYF,TGCGCCAGCAGCTTTAGCGGGAGAAGTGGCACAGATACGCAGTATTTT
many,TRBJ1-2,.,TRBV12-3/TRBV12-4,CATYPLGGQGYTF,TGTGCCACATACCCCTTGGGGGGGCAAGGCTACACCTTC
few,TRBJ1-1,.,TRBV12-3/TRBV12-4,CASTKDTEAFF,TGTGCCAGCACCAAAGATACTGAAGCTTTCTTT
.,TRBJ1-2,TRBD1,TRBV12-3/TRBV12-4,CASSPRGTYGYTF,TGTGCCAGCAGTCCCAGGGGGACCTATGGCTACACCTTC
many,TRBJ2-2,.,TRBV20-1,CSAGLGTGELFF,TGCAGTGCTGGTCTTGGCACCGGGGAGCTGTTTTTT
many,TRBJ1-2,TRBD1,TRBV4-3,CASSTQGADYGYTF,TGCGCCAGCAGCACCCAGGGGGCGGACTATGGCTACACCTTC
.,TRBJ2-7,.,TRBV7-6,CASSQGDPYEQYF,TGTGCCAGCAGCCAAGGGGACCCCTACGAGCAGTACTTC
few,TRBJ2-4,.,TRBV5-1,CASSDTQAKNIQYF,TGCGCCAGCAGCGATACCCAAGCCAAAAACATTCAGTACTTC
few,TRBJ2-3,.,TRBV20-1,CSARRDSSSTDTQYF,TGCAGTGCTAGACGGGACTCCAGCTCCACAGATACGCAGTATTTT
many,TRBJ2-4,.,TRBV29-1,CSACQYAGWDIQYF,TGCAGCGCCTGCCAATATGCAGGGTGGGACATTCAGTACTTC